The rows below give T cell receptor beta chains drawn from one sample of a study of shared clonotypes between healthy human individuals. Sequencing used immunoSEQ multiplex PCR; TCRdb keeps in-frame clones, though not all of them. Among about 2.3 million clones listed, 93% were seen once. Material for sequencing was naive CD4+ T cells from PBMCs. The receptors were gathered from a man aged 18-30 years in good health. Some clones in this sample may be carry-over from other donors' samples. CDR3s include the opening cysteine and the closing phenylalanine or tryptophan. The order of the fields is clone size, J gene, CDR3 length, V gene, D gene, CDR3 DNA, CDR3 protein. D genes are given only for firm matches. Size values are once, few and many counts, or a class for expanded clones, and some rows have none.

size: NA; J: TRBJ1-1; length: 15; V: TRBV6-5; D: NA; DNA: TGTGCCAGCAGTTACCGGTCCGGGGTGAACACTGAAGCTTTCTTT; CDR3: CASSYRSGVNTEAFF
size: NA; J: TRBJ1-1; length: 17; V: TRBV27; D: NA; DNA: TGTGCCAGCAGTTTATCCCCGGGCAGAAGGGGGAACACTGAAGCTTTCTTT; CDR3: CASSLSPGRRGNTEAFF
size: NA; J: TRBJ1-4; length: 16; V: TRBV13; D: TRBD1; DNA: TGTGCCAGCAGCTTAGGCCTGGGCAGGGGGCTAGAAAAACTGTTTTTT; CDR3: CASSLGLGRGLEKLFF
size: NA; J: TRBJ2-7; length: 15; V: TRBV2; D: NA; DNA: TGTGCCAGCAGCGGAGGGCCTTGGGGAACCTACGAGCAGTACTTC; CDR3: CASSGGPWGTYEQYF
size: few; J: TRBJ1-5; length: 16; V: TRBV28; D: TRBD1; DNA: TGTGCCAGCAGTCCCGGGACAGGGAACGGCAATCAGCCCCAGCATTTT; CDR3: CASSPGTGNGNQPQHF
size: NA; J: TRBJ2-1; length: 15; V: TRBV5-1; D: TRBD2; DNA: TGCGCCAGCAGGAACCTAGCGGGAGGGTACAATGAGCAGTTCTTC; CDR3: CASRNLAGGYNEQFF
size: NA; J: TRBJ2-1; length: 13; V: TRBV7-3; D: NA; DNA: TGTGCCAGCAGCTTGGACAGAAACAATGAGCAGTTCTTC; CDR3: CASSLDRNNEQFF
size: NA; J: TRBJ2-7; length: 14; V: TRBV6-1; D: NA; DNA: TGTGCCAGCAGGGGGGCGGGGGTGAAGTACGAGCAGTACTTC; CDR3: CASRGAGVKYEQYF
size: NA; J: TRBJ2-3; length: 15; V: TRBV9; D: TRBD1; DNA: TGTGCCAGCAGCGTAAGGACAGGGGGCTCTGATACGCAGTATTTT; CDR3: CASSVRTGGSDTQYF
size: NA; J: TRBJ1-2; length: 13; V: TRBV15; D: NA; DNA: TGTGCCACCAGCAGAGGGTCCAGCAACGGCTACACCTTC; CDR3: CATSRGSSNGYTF
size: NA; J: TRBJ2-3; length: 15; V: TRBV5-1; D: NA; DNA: TGCGCCAGCACCAGGAGGGGGCCTAGCACAGATACGCAGTATTTT; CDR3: CASTRRGPSTDTQYF
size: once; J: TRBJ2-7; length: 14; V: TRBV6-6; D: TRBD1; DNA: TGTGCCAGCAGCCAAGACAGGGGGTTGTACGAGCAGTACTTC; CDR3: CASSQDRGLYEQYF
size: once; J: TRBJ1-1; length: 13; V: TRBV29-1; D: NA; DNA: TGCAGCGTTAGGGGGGTAATGAACACTGAAGCTTTCTTT; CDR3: CSVRGVMNTEAFF
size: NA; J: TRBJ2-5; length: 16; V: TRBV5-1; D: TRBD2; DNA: TGCGCCAGCAGCCCACGGACTAGCGGGGGGCAAGAGACCCAGTACTTC; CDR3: CASSPRTSGGQETQYF
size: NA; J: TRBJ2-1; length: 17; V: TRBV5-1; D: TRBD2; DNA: TGCGCCAGCAGCTTGGATGTTCCCCCTAGCGGCAACAATGAGCAGTTCTTC; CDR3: CASSLDVPPSGNNEQFF
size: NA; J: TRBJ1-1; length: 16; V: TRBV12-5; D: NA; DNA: TGTGCTAGTGGTTTGATGGGACCGAATCGGGACACTGAAGCTTTCTTT; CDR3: CASGLMGPNRDTEAFF
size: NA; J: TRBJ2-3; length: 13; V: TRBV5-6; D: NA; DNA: TGTGCCAGCAGCAATGTGGGCCCAGATACGCAGTATTTT; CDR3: CASSNVGPDTQYF
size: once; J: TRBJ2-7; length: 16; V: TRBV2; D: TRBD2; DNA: TGTGCCAGCAGTTCCTCTCGGGGCGGGAGTAGCCACGAGCAGTACTTC; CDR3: CASSSSRGGSSHEQYF
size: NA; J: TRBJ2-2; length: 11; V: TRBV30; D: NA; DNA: TGTGCCTGGAGTAGGGCCGGGGAGCTGTTTTTT; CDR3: CAWSRAGELFF
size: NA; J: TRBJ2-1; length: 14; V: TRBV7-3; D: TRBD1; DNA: TGTGCCAGCAGCCAGACAGGGCCCTACAATGAGCAGTTCTTC; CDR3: CASSQTGPYNEQFF
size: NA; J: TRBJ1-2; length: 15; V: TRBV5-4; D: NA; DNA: TGTGCCAGCAGCCAAGTGTTCCGGGAGAACTATGGCTACACCTTC; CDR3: CASSQVFRENYGYTF
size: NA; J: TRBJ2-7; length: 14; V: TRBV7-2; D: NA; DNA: TGTGCCAGCCGAATCGGGGTCATGACTACCGAGCAGTACTTC; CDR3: CASRIGVMTTEQYF
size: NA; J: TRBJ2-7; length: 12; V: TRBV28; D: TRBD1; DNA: TGTGCCAGCAGTGGGGACAGGTTCGAGCAGTACTTC; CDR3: CASSGDRFEQYF
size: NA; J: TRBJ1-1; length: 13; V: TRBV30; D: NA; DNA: TGTGCCTGGAGTGTACCCAAGGGGTCGACAGCTTTCTTT; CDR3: CAWSVPKGSTAFF
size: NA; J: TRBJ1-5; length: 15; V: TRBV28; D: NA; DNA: TGTGCCAGCAGTCCCAGGGCCCGCGGCAATCAGCCCCAGCATTTT; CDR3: CASSPRARGNQPQHF
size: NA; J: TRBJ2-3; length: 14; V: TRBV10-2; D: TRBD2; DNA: TGCGCCAGCAGCGTAGCGGGAGTCGCAGATACGCAGTATTTT; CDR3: CASSVAGVADTQYF